The 2 T cell receptor beta chains given below trace back to one sample, sequenced in a study of sequential checkpoint blockade in melanoma. Treatment in this sample: randomized to nivolumab then ipilimumab (arm A) or the reverse (arm B). Produced via immunoSEQ multiplex PCR; TCRdb's table is partial and in-frame only. This sample has around 40,000 clones, with 70% to 90% found just once. This sample comprised CD8+ T cells sorted from blood (inferred from file names), obtained from a patient given nivolumab and ipilimumab in sequence. Receptors were obtained from a human donor with melanoma.

This clone showed up just once. The rearrangement links TRBV9 to TRBJ2-3; 14 bases fit TRBD2. The CDR3 runs 19 residues. With 0 bases clipped from V and 0 bases from J, the junction kept 6 bases outside the gene matches. CDR1 and CDR2 (germline): SGDLS, YYNGEE. In DNA form, the CDR3 reads TGTGCCAGCAGCGTAGAGGGACTAGCGGGAGTTTTAAGCACAGATACGCAGTATTTT. Its protein product is CASSVEGLAGVLSTDTQYF.

J is TRBJ2-1 and V is TRBV6-4; possible D gene TRBD1, 5 bases. This CDR3 contains 15 residues. Germline CDR1 reads MRHNA; CDR2 reads SNTAGT. Trimming pared 0 bases from V and 4 bases from J, leaving 10 bases between. The CDR3 DNA reads as TGTGCCAGCAGTGACTCGAGCAGGGAATACAATGAGCAGTTCTTC. The encoded protein is CASSDSSREYNEQFF.